The entry below describes one T cell receptor (beta chain). The data derive from a study of blood T cell repertoires in COVID-19. About the research overall: The samples span acute and convalescent COVID-19 from the United States, Italy and Spain. Nucleic acid was either cDNA or gDNA, and it came from T cells, B-cell-depleted T cells, or PBMCs.

CDR3 length: 18 residues. Germline CDR1 is MDHEN and CDR2 is SYDVKM. Trimming took 1 base from V and 1 from J, leaving 17 bases between them. The data were produced by immunoSEQ multiplex PCR, yet TCRdb's version contains in-frame clones alone and is incomplete. The sample shows about 100,000 clones, 80% to 90% of them seen only once. Material: peripheral blood. The receptor was isolated from a human donor in a cohort sampled during active COVID-19. The chain combines TRBV28 with TRBJ1-5; a possible D gene is TRBD1 (6 bases). The CDR3: CASSLSPLKGGSNQPQHF. The CDR3 DNA follows: TGTGCCAGCAGTTTATCCCCACTTAAAGGGGGAAGCAATCAGCCCCAGCATTTT.